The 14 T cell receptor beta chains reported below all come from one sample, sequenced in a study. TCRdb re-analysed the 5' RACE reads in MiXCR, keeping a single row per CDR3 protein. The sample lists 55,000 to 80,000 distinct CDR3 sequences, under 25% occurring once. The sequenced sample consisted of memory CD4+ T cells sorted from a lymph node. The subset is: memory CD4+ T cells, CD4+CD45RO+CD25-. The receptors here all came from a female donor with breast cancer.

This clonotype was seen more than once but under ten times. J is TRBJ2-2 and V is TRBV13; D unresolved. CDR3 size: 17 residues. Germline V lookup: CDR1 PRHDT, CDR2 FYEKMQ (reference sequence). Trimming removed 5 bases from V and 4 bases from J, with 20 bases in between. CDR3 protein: CASSPELDGEPTGELFF. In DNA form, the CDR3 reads TGTGCCAGCAGCCCTGAACTGGACGGCGAACCCACCGGGGAGCTGTTTTTT.

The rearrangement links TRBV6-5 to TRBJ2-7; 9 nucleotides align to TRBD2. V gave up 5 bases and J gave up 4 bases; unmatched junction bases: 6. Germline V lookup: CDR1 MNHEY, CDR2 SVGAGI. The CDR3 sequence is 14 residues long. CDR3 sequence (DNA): TGTGCCAGCAGTCGCGGGGGGGCCTTATACGAGCAGTACTTC. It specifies CASSRGGALYEQYF.

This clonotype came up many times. The CDR3 here is CASSLEGIGHNQPQHF. The CDR3 nucleotides read TGCGCCAGCAGCTTGGAAGGGATTGGGCACAATCAGCCCCAGCATTTT. The chain carries TRBV5-1 and TRBJ1-5; D call uncertain. This CDR3 contains 16 residues. CDR1 is SGHRS and CDR2 is YFSETQ in the germline V gene. V was clipped by 0 bases and J by 3 bases, with 13 bases between them.

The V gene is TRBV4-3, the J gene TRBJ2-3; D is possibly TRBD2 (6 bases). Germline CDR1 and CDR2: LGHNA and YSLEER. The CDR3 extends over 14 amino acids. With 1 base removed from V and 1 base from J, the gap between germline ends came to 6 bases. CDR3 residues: CASSQAGGTDTQYF. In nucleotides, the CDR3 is TGCGCCAGCAGCCAAGCGGGGGGCACAGATACGCAGTATTTT.

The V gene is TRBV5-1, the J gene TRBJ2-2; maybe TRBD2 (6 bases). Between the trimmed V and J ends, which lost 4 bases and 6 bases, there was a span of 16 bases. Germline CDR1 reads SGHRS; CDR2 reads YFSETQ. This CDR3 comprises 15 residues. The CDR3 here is CASSPQGGEAGELFF. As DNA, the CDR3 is TGCGCCAGCAGCCCGCAGGGAGGCGAGGCCGGGGAGCTGTTTTTT.

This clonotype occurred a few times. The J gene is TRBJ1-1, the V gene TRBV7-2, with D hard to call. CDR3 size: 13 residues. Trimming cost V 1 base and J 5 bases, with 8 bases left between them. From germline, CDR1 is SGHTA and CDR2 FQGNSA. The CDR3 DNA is TGTGCCAGCAGCTTAGGTGGGAGGACTGAAGCTTTCTTT. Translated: CASSLGGRTEAFF.

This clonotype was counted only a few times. Here the CDR3 DNA reads TGTGCCAGCAGGGAATCCCCCGCCAGGGGGGGCTACACCTTC. Its protein product is CASRESPARGGYTF. The chain employs TRBV6-4 and TRBJ1-2, with 7 bases lining up with TRBD1. The CDR3 sequence is 14 residues long. CDR1 and CDR2 from the germline V gene are MRHNA and SNTAGT. V was clipped by 6 bases and J by 8 bases; unmatched bases: 12.

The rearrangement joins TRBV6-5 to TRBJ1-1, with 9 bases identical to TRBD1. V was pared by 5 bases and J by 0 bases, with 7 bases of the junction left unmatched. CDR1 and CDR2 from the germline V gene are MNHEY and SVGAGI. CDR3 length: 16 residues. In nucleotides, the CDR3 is TGTGCCAGCAGTCTACAACAGGGGGCAGTGAACACTGAAGCTTTCTTT. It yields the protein CASSLQQGAVNTEAFF.

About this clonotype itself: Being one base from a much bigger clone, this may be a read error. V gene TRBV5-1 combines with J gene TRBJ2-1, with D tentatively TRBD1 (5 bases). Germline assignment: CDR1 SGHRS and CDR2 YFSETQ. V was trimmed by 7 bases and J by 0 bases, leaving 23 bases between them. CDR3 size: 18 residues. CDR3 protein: CASGLDTPRLNSYNEQFF. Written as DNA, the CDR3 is TGCGCCAGCGGCCTGGACACACCCCGGCTGAACTCCTACAATGAGCAGTTCTTC.

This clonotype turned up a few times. CDR3 sequence reads: CASSLGLRQGLNTEAFF. As DNA, the CDR3 is TGCGCCAGCAGCTTGGGACTCCGACAGGGGCTGAACACTGAAGCTTTCTTT. The rearrangement joins TRBV5-1 to TRBJ1-1; 8 positions agree with TRBD1. The J segment lost 0 bases and the V segment lost 0 bases, leaving 7 bases of the junction unmatched. Germline V CDR1 and CDR2: SGHRS, YFSETQ. The CDR3 is 17 residues long.

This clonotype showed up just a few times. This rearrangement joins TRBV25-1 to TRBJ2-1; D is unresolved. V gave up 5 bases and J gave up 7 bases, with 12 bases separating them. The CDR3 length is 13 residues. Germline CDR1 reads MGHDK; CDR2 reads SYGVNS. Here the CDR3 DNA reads TGTGCCAGCAGTCCCCTAAACACAAATGAGCAGTTCTTC. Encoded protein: CASSPLNTNEQFF.

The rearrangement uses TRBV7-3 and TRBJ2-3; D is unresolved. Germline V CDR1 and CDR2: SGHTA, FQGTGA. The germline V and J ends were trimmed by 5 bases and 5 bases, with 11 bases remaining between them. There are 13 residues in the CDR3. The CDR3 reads CASSRTWGDTQYF. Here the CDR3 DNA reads TGTGCCAGCAGCCGGACCTGGGGAGATACGCAGTATTTT.

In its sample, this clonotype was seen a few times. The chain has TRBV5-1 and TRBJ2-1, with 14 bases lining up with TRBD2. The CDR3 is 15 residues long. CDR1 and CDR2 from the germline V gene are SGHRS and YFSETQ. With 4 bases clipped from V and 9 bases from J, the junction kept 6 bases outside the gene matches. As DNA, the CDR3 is TGCGCCAGCAGCACTGGGACTAGCGGGAGCCCTGAGCAGTTCTTC. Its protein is CASSTGTSGSPEQFF.

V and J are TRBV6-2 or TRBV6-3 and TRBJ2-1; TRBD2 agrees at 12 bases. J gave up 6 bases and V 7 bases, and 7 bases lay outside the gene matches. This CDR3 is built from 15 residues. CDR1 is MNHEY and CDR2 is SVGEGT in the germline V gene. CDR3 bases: TGTGCCAGCACTCATGGACTAGCGGGGCTCAATGAGCAGTTCTTC. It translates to CASTHGLAGLNEQFF.